The entry that follows covers one TCR beta chain sequence. Its antigen is still unknown. What was sequenced were expressed TCRB transcripts, since all of the isolated RNA had been reverse transcribed. Profiled with immunoSEQ multiplex PCR; TCRdb holds only in-frame clones, not every one. Of 250,000 to 350,000 clones in the sample, 14% to 15% were seen once. The data are from a study of beta chain features in type 1 diabetes. General study points: Across all four CD4+ subsets, people with type 1 diabetes showed modestly shorter TCRB CDR3s. Here, the possible influence of HLA type (on TCRB rearrangement) remained unresolved. More deletions and fewer insertions at VDJ junctions were found in patients with type 1 diabetes. Amplification by PCR could prefer shorter templates, with the same effect in patients and controls.

The V gene lost 0 bases and the J gene lost 11 bases, with 19 bases spanning the gap. The CDR3 extends over 14 amino acids. Germline-derived CDR1 and CDR2 are GTSNPN and SVGIG (reference sequence). The rearrangement uses TRBV30 and TRBJ1-1; tentative D call: TRBD1 (5 bases). The sample consisted of naive CD4+ T cells from blood. This receptor was taken from a man younger than 35 with type 1 diabetes. CDR3 residues: CAWSVRLGQGKAFF. The CDR3 DNA reads TGTGCCTGGAGTGTACGTCTTGGGCAGGGAAAGGCTTTCTTT.